This T cell receptor beta chain was captured by sequencing in a study of T cell changes during pregnancy in multiple sclerosis (dated by TCRdb to between 2018 and 2021). Regarding the complete study: The study examined how the T cell repertoire changed over the course of pregnancy in women with multiple sclerosis.

Preparation of the library involved the immunoSEQ multiplex PCR assay. TCRdb carries this immuneACCESS record with in-frame sequences only. Its versions omit some clonotypes, under half of them owing to an unresolved V gene in the studies checked, with the rest unexplained. The sample table contains 45,000 to 50,000 clones; only one count was recorded for roughly 92% of them. Together, the top ten hold approximately 5.5% of the sample. On this clone: The antigen it recognizes is unknown. Per-base quality was not reported, and no clone a single base away is much larger than it.

After removal of 2 bases from V and 3 bases from J, the junction retains 5 bases not matched to a gene. According to the germline V gene, CDR1 reads SGHRS and CDR2 reads YFSETQ. From its cysteine to its phenylalanine, the CDR3 spans 15 amino acids. Only the CDR3 DNA stays, 45 bases, in frame from base 1. The receptor's source is a female donor with multiple sclerosis, enrolled in a pregnancy study. The V gene is TRBV5-1 and the J gene is TRBJ1-5, with 7 bases aligning to TRBD1. The sample in question was CD8+ T cells from peripheral blood mononuclear cells, obtained before pregnancy. The CDR3 loop reads CASSLEGGFNQPQHF. Here is the DNA: TGCGCCAGCAGCTTAGAAGGGGGCTTCAATCAGCCCCAGCATTTT.